This TCR beta chain derives from a study of OX40 agonist ivuxolimab in advanced cancers. Study results and caveats: The CD4+ and CD8+ T cells in the blood had expanded clonally by week 6 at 0.1 to 3.0 mg/kg.

V was clipped by 2 bases and J by 5 bases, with 15 bases between them. CDR1 SGHTA and CDR2 FQGTGA come from the germline V gene. This CDR3 is 15 amino acids long. Patients were ruled out by autoimmune disease history or systemic immunosuppression. The protocol was immunoSEQ multiplex PCR, while the TCRdb copy is restricted to in-frame clones and leaves out a portion. The repertoire holds tens of thousands of clones, about 88% seen once, with about 4% in the top ten. Points on this clone: Its antigen is still unknown.

The sample in question was CD4+ or CD8+ T cells sorted from blood, obtained in a trial of the OX40 agonist ivuxolimab. This sequence originates from an adult with an advanced solid tumor such as melanoma, head and neck, liver or kidney cancer. The chain carries TRBV7-3 and TRBJ2-5, with a possible D match to TRBD1 (7 bases). This CDR3 is CASSLGAGGRETQYF. CDR3 sequence (DNA): TGTGCCAGCAGCTTAGGGGCAGGGGGGCGGGAGACCCAGTACTTC.